These T cell receptor beta chains were read from a single sample in a study of T cells in localized non-small cell lung cancer. TCRdb's copy holds only in-frame clones and misses some; the assay was immunoSEQ multiplex PCR. The data show about 130,000 clones, around 90% seen once. Specimen: peripheral blood, collected before any cancer treatment. All receptors derive from a female donor aged 60 or older with stage I lung adenocarcinoma. The conserved cysteine and the conserved F or W are not part of the CDR3 here.

J,length,V,CDR3
TRBJ2-1,13,TRBV5-1,ASSPLADTYNEQF
TRBJ1-2,14,TRBV7-8,ASSVGPGQSSYGYT
TRBJ2-5,12,TRBV5-1,ASSPFAGGETQY
TRBJ1-2,12,TRBV28,ASRASGLLGGYT
TRBJ2-1,12,TRBV19,ASRSVGGSNEQF
TRBJ2-1,13,TRBV5-1,ASSLDPSTYNEQF
TRBJ1-4,13,TRBV27,ASSLYRTGNEKLF
TRBJ2-5,16,TRBV5-4,ASSLGKRLAGVVETQY
TRBJ1-1,14,TRBV6-1,ASSAGTGGLGTEAF
TRBJ2-7,13,TRBV18,ASSPSGQGLSEQY
TRBJ2-7,15,TRBV7-6,ASSLEFAAGGPSEQY
TRBJ1-1,9,TRBV2,ASHGVGEAF
TRBJ1-2,11,TRBV28,ASTPRGDYGYT
TRBJ2-3,12,TRBV19,AIGGGQSTDTQY
TRBJ2-5,12,TRBV5-1,ASSRDSQGETQY
TRBJ2-1,11,TRBV15,ATSWEGPREQF
TRBJ2-7,14,TRBV2,ASSESVGSSSYEQY
TRBJ1-1,13,TRBV5-1,ASSPKNLGNTEAF
TRBJ2-5,11,TRBV19,ASNPTGEETQY
TRBJ2-3,13,TRBV6-4,ASSPLVGVGITQY
TRBJ1-4,12,TRBV30,AWAGPPTNEKLF
TRBJ1-1,12,TRBV15,ATSRGEGGTSAF
TRBJ2-6,15,TRBV9,ASSPSTSGSGANVLT
TRBJ1-2,12,TRBV10-3,AISESGQGNGYT
TRBJ2-1,11,TRBV10-3,AISRDTNNEQF
TRBJ2-5,11,TRBV18,ASSPAQGETQY
TRBJ1-2,12,TRBV5-4,ASSSPPGKYGYT
TRBJ2-3,12,TRBV9,ASSGDSSTDTQY
TRBJ2-5,9,TRBV7-2,ASSFKETQY
TRBJ2-7,13,TRBV6-6,ASKKIRDRGYEQY
TRBJ2-3,12,TRBV5-1,ASSLEGSTDTQY
TRBJ2-5,13,TRBV28,ASSPQGTSDETQY
TRBJ1-6,11,TRBV10-3,AISLDRGSPLH
TRBJ2-1,14,TRBV5-4,ASSLDPGGRYNEQF
TRBJ1-2,12,TRBV28,ASRPGQHNYGYT
TRBJ2-7,13,TRBV27,ASSFWGRGVYEQY
TRBJ1-5,15,TRBV7-2,ASSLTGPPTLDQPQH
TRBJ1-4,15,TRBV18,ASSPWTGDVPNEKLF
TRBJ2-5,15,TRBV18,ASSQTGTGARQETQY
TRBJ1-5,12,TRBV28,ASSLGGGNQPQH
TRBJ2-5,13,TRBV29-1,SISGTSGGEETQY
TRBJ2-3,12,TRBV6-1,ASSEALKGNTQY
TRBJ1-1,13,TRBV9,ASSEGDSLLSEAF
TRBJ2-7,16,TRBV27,ASSLLSVVPPGYYEQY
TRBJ2-3,12,TRBV11-3,ASSPSAWTDTQY
TRBJ2-2,14,TRBV4-1,ASSLPGQANTGELF
TRBJ2-2,15,TRBV5-1,ASSHLTSGRYTGELF
TRBJ2-3,11,TRBV7-8,ASRFTSTDTQY
TRBJ2-1,10,TRBV10-3,AISDVANEQF
TRBJ2-1,13,TRBV6-5,ASRPREIPYNEQF
TRBJ2-7,13,TRBV5-6,ASSLELAGAYEQY